This entry describes one TCR beta chain. This entry is derived from a study of blood T cell repertoires in COVID-19. Authors' analysis steps: The authors estimated nucleated cell counts from reference gene primer amplification. The assay was immunoSEQ multiplex PCR, and TCRdb's table has in-frame clones only and misses some. V and J calls and clone size follow that table, whereas D and trimming were derived from the DNA. The sample gives roughly 570,000 clones, about 89% of which show up once; under 8.5% is in the top ten. In germline, CDR1 is SGDLS, CDR2 YYNGEE. The trim removed 4 bases at V and 10 bases at J, leaving 13 bases unmatched. The CDR3 sequence is 15 residues long.

The sample taken for sequencing was peripheral blood. The source of this sequence is a woman aged 50 to 60 with COVID-19, enrolled during active disease. The gene calls are TRBV9 and TRBJ2-3, with 9 nucleotides matching TRBD1. The CDR3 region is CASSLQGAGIIAQYF. The CDR3 nucleotides read TGTGCCAGCAGCCTACAGGGGGCGGGAATAATAGCGCAGTATTTT. Full variable domain (outside the CDR3, taken from reference TRBV9 and TRBJ2-3): DSGVTQTPKHLITATGQRVTLRCSPRSGDLSVYWYQQSLDQGLQFLIQYYNGEERAKGNILERFSAQQFPDLHSELNLSSLELGDSALYFCASSLQGAGIIAQYFGPGTRLTVL.